This entry describes one TCR beta chain. The antigen is unknown. The data were produced by immunoSEQ multiplex PCR, yet TCRdb's version contains in-frame clones alone and is incomplete. The profile shows some 100,000 clones, roughly 97% of them singletons. The CDR3 has 16 amino acids. Germline trimming cut 3 bases from V and 6 bases from J; bases unmatched to any gene: 9. The germline V gene has CDR1 MGHDK and CDR2 SYGVNS. These data come from a study of siplizumab effects on memory and regulatory T cells. General study results and limits: Proliferating Tregs in siplizumab cultures were never verified as suppressive. Apparently key alloresponse contributors, naive T cells also seemed more diverse than memory cells.

Input material: naive CD4+ T cells sorted from blood. The TCR comes from a human donor in good health. The rearrangement joins TRBV25-1 to TRBJ2-2, with TRBD2 matching over 8 bases. The CDR3 DNA reads TGTGCCAGCAGTGACGGAAACGGGGGGGCCCCCGGGGAGCTGTTTTTT. Protein sequence: CASSDGNGGAPGELFF.